Reported below is one T cell receptor beta chain. The antigen remains undetermined. This sample is drawn from a study of OX40 agonist ivuxolimab in advanced cancers. At the level of the study: Patients received the agonistic anti-OX40 (CD134) antibody ivuxolimab. Study-wide points: The CD4+ and CD8+ T cells in the blood had expanded clonally by week 6 at 0.1 to 3.0 mg/kg.

Method: immunoSEQ multiplex PCR; TCRdb's copy keeps in-frame clones and lacks some. The sample comprises 6,000 to 8,000 clones, 70% to 80% of which are singletons, and just under 60% rests with the top ten. Sequenced material: CD4+ or CD8+ T cells sorted from blood, taken in a trial of the OX40 agonist ivuxolimab. The clonotype comes from an adult with an advanced solid tumor such as melanoma, head and neck, liver or kidney cancer.

Here the CDR3 reads CASSFTVSGAYGYTF. CDR3 coding DNA: TGTGCCAGTAGTTTTACCGTCTCAGGCGCCTATGGCTACACCTTC. The J gene is TRBJ1-2, the V gene TRBV19; D call uncertain. The germline gives CDR1 LNHDA, CDR2 SQIVND (reference sequence). V dropped 5 bases and J dropped 4 bases, with 17 bases sitting between them. CDR3 length: 15 amino acids. The whole variable domain, remainder taken from reference TRBV19 and TRBJ1-2, is DGGITQSPKYLFRKEGQNVTLSCEQNLNHDAMYWYRQDPGQGLRLIYYSQIVNDFQKGDIAEGYSVSREKKESFPLTVTSAQKNPTAFYLCASSFTVSGAYGYTFGSGTRLTVV.